These 32 T cell receptor beta chains were sequenced from one sample in a study of cytomegalovirus exposure and HLA in healthy donors. 13 Jbeta primers and 60 Vbeta primers were used for the PCR. The repertoire was sequenced with immunoSEQ multiplex PCR; TCRdb's copy has only in-frame clones and lacks some. The sample lists some 100,000 clones, over 60% occurring once. Material: PBMCs. The receptors were gathered from a female donor in good health and CMV-seropositive.

This chain connects TRBV30 to TRBJ1-4; D may be TRBD1 (6 bases). The CDR3 is 13 amino acids. V lost 4 bases and J lost 8, with 14 bases in between. The germline V gene encodes CDR1 GTSNPN and CDR2 SVGIG (reference sequence). DNA of the CDR3: TGTGCCTGGACAGGGGCGAACCGGGAAAAACTGTTTTTT. As protein: CAWTGANREKLFF.

Notes on this clone: A read error is the likely source, as a far larger clone sits one nucleotide away. The chain uses TRBV6-5 and TRBJ1-1; D perhaps matches TRBD1 (5 bases). CDR1 and CDR2 (germline): MNHEY, SVGAGI. The ends were cut back, 4 bases at V and 4 bases at J, with 13 bases in the middle. This CDR3 is built from 14 residues. CDR3 sequence (DNA): TGTGCCAGCAGTTCTCCGTGGGGACTCACTGAAGCTTTCTTT. It translates to CASSSPWGLTEAFF.

The chain uses TRBV2 and TRBJ2-5, with D possibly being TRBD1 (5 bases). The germline V gene has CDR1 SNHLY and CDR2 FYNNEI. There are 13 residues in the CDR3. V was shortened by 5 bases and J by 1 base, with 8 bases between the two germline ends. Here the CDR3 DNA reads TGTGCCAGCAGTACTGACAGCCAAGAGACCCAGTACTTC. It specifies CASSTDSQETQYF.

This chain connects TRBV14 to TRBJ2-7; TRBD2 matches 8 bases. Losses at the gene ends were 4 bases for V and 2 bases for J; bases not matched to a gene: 4. Germline V CDR1 and CDR2: SGHDN, FVKESK. The CDR3 contains 14 residues. In nucleotides, the CDR3 is TGTGCCAGCAGCCCCGGACTAGCTCCCTACGAGCAGTACTTC. It specifies CASSPGLAPYEQYF.

The V and J genes are TRBV2 and TRBJ2-7, with 7 bases that match TRBD2. The CDR3 has 16 residues. J was trimmed by 0 bases and V by 2 bases; bases with no gene match: 7. The germline gives CDR1 SNHLY, CDR2 FYNNEI. CDR3 protein: CASSEYPAGSSYEQYF. CDR3 sequence (DNA): TGTGCCAGCAGTGAATACCCAGCGGGGAGCTCCTACGAGCAGTACTTC.

The chain has TRBV5-8 and TRBJ2-1, with 8 positions matching TRBD2. The length of the CDR3 is 15 residues. Germline V gene sequence: CDR1 SGHTS, CDR2 YDEGEE. Unmatched junction bases numbered 9, after V lost 4 bases and J lost 6 bases. CDR3 in DNA: TGTGCCAGCAGCATACCTATGGGACTAGTCAATGAGCAGTTCTTC. This gives the protein CASSIPMGLVNEQFF.

The chain recombines TRBV7-2 with TRBJ1-3; D is perhaps TRBD1 (5 bases). Germline V CDR1 and CDR2: SGHTA, FQGNSA. The germline V and J ends were trimmed by 5 bases and 8 bases, with 13 bases remaining between them. The CDR3 consists of 13 residues. The CDR3 here is CASSRGGSDTIYF. In DNA, the CDR3 is TGTGCCAGCAGCCGCGGGGGTTCAGACACCATATATTTT.

The chain combines TRBV4-1 with TRBJ2-3, with TRBD2 matching 9 bases. Losses at the gene ends were 5 bases for V and 1 base for J; bases not matched to a gene: 10. Germline V gene lookup returns CDR1 MGHRA and CDR2 YSYEKL. The CDR3 length is 17 residues. This CDR3 reads CASSSPVAGGGTDTQYF. CDR3 bases: TGCGCCAGCAGCTCACCGGTGGCGGGAGGGGGCACAGATACGCAGTATTTT.

As regards this clone: The junction departs from the called germline gene at one end, perhaps through a read error. The chain links TRBV2 to TRBJ2-4; a weak D match, TRBD2 (6 bases). The CDR3 is 15 residues long. The V gene's germline CDR1 is SNHLY and CDR2 FYNNEI. CDR3 residues: CASSEWGDAKNSQYF. The DNA for the CDR3 is TGTGCCAGCAGTGAATGGGGGGATGCCAAAAACAGTCAGTACTTC.

The gene calls are TRBV20-1 and TRBJ1-1, with D possibly TRBD1 on 6 matching bases. The CDR3 is 11 amino acids. Trimming pared 5 bases from V and 11 bases from J, leaving 15 bases between. The germline V gene encodes CDR1 DFQATT and CDR2 SNEGSKA (reference sequence). CDR3 loop: CSALLPGDAFF. CDR3 bases: TGCAGTGCTCTACTCCCAGGGGACGCTTTCTTT.

This clone has only one observation. This chain uses TRBV5-1 with TRBJ1-1; possible D gene TRBD1, 6 bases. Trimming shortened V by 4 bases and J by 1 base, and 17 bases separated the two germline ends. In germline, CDR1 is SGHRS, CDR2 YFSETQ. The CDR3 runs to 16 residues. CDR3: CASSRGLQGGNTEAFF. In nucleotides, the CDR3 is TGCGCCAGCAGCAGAGGGTTACAGGGTGGGAACACTGAAGCTTTCTTT.

A remark on this clone: Other DNA sequences of this sample code for an identical CDR3. V and J are TRBV7-2 and TRBJ2-3; 16 positions agree with TRBD2. The CDR3 length is 17 residues. Germline V gene sequence: CDR1 SGHTA, CDR2 FQGNSA. V was pared by 1 base and J by 6 bases, with 4 bases of the junction left unmatched. Written as DNA, the CDR3 is TGTGCCAGCAGCTTAGAGGGACTAGCGGGGGGGCCGGATACGCAGTATTTT. Translated, it gives CASSLEGLAGGPDTQYF.

The genes are TRBV2 and TRBJ2-7; 7 nucleotides agree with TRBD1. CDR3 length equals 16 residues. V shed 4 bases and J 4 bases; nucleotides not matched to a gene: 13. The germline CDR1 and CDR2 sequences are SNHLY and FYNNEI. CDR3 region: CASSGISTGPAYEQYF. As DNA, the CDR3 is TGTGCCAGCAGTGGCATCTCGACAGGGCCCGCGTACGAGCAGTACTTC.

This chain joins TRBV19 and TRBJ1-5; D is perhaps TRBD1 (6 bases). The CDR3 is 17 amino acids. V lost 5 bases and J lost 2, with 19 bases in between. Germline lookup yields CDR1 LNHDA and CDR2 SQIVND (reference sequence). In nucleotides, the CDR3 is TGTGCCAGTAGTTTAAACGGGGGGGGGCTCGGCAATCAGCCCCAGCATTTT. Protein product: CASSLNGGGLGNQPQHF.

The chain uses TRBV9 and TRBJ2-3; D gene ambiguous. This CDR3 has 11 residues. CDR1 and CDR2 from the germline V gene are SGDLS and YYNGEE. The germline V and J ends were trimmed by 7 bases and 2 bases, with 5 bases remaining between them. The CDR3 region has the DNA TGTGCCAGCCGAGACACAGATACGCAGTATTTT. Protein: CASRDTDTQYF.

This clone came up once. V and J are TRBV10-1 and TRBJ2-5; the D gene is possibly TRBD1 (5 bases). The CDR3 runs to 15 residues. Trimming removed 0 bases at V and 4 bases at J, with 12 bases between. Germline V gene data show CDR1 as WNHNN and CDR2 as SYGVQD (reference sequence). Here the CDR3 DNA reads TGCGCCAGCAGTGAGTCGATCGGCAGGGTAGAGACCCAGTACTTC. Residues: CASSESIGRVETQYF.

The rearrangement uses TRBV19 and TRBJ2-1, with D possibly TRBD1 on 5 matching bases. V was shortened by 0 bases and J by 8 bases, with 8 bases between the two germline ends. The germline gives CDR1 LNHDA, CDR2 SQIVND (reference sequence). The CDR3 loop spans 13 amino acids. CDR3 DNA: TGTGCCAGTAGTATAGACTGGGGCGATGAGCAGTTCTTC. Translating it yields CASSIDWGDEQFF. The variable domain in full, with the rest retrieved from reference TRBV19 and TRBJ2-1, is DGGITQSPKYLFRKEGQNVTLSCEQNLNHDAMYWYRQDPGQGLRLIYYSQIVNDFQKGDIAEGYSVSREKKESFPLTVTSAQKNPTAFYLCASSIDWGDEQFFGPGTRLTVL.

This chain links TRBV10-3 with TRBJ2-7, with 9 bases that match TRBD1. The germline CDR1 and CDR2 sequences are ENHRY and SYGVKD. Trimming took 6 bases from V and 3 from J; bases not matched to a gene: 6. The length of the CDR3 is 14 residues. The CDR3 DNA reads as TGTGCCATCAGGTCGGACAGGGGCCTCTACGAGCAGTACTTC. Its translation: CAIRSDRGLYEQYF.

This clone was detected only a few times. The V and J genes are TRBV11-2 and TRBJ1-3, with D possibly being TRBD1 (6 bases). The CDR3 contains 17 residues. Germline CDR1 reads SGHAT; CDR2 reads FQNNGV. The germline V and J ends were trimmed by 5 bases and 0 bases, with 17 bases remaining between them. This CDR3 is CASSGGANRASGNTIYF. The CDR3 region has the DNA TGTGCCAGCAGCGGGGGGGCGAACAGGGCCTCTGGAAACACCATATATTTT.

The V gene is TRBV7-2, the J gene TRBJ2-5; D perhaps matches TRBD1 (6 bases). Germline CDR1 reads SGHTA; CDR2 reads FQGNSA. The CDR3 runs to 15 residues. The germline V and J ends were trimmed by 1 base and 2 bases, with 11 bases remaining between them. The DNA of the CDR3 is TGTGCCAGCAGCTTAGGGAAGGGGACACAAGAGACCCAGTACTTC. This encodes CASSLGKGTQETQYF.

V is TRBV30 and J is TRBJ1-5; TRBD1 is a possible D gene (6 bases). There are 12 residues in the CDR3. The germline V and J ends were trimmed by 1 base and 7 bases, with 8 bases remaining between them. Germline V lookup: CDR1 GTSNPN, CDR2 SVGIG (reference sequence). The DNA of the CDR3 is TGTGCCTGGAGTGGCAGGGGACAGCCCCAGCATTTT. Its protein is CAWSGRGQPQHF.

This clone has only a few counts. J is TRBJ1-1 and V is TRBV6-1; D unresolved. In germline, CDR1 is MNHNS, CDR2 SASEGT. Trimming left V 7 bases short and J 7 bases short, with 10 bases between. The CDR3 is 11 residues long. CDR3 region: CASIVNFEAFF. CDR3 in DNA: TGTGCCAGCATCGTAAATTTTGAAGCTTTCTTT.

As DNA, the CDR3 is TGTGCCAGCAGCCCCGGGACAGGTAGGGAGCAGTACTTC. Protein sequence: CASSPGTGREQYF. The rearrangement joins TRBV11-1 to TRBJ2-7; 8 bases are shared with TRBD1. Losses at the gene ends were 5 bases for V and 7 bases for J; bases not matched to a gene: 7. Per the germline V gene, CDR1 is SGHAT and CDR2 is FQDESV (reference sequence). The CDR3 is made up of 13 amino acids.

CDR3 nucleotides: TGCGCCAGCAGTACTAGCGGGACAGTTGGGGAGCTGTTTTTT. Its translation is CASSTSGTVGELFF. The chain couples TRBV10-1 to TRBJ2-2; the match to TRBD2 covers 10 bases. Trimming at V came to 5 bases and at J to 8 bases, leaving 5 bases not matched to a gene. The CDR3 consists of 14 residues. Germline values: CDR1 WNHNN, CDR2 SYGVQD (reference sequence).

The rearrangement links TRBV18 to TRBJ1-1; no clear D gene. Germline V gene sequence: CDR1 KGHSH, CDR2 LQKENI. V gave up 2 bases and J gave up 5 bases, with 9 bases separating them. The CDR3 is made up of 13 amino acids. The CDR3 DNA reads as TGTGCCAGCTCACCAGGGCTGAGTACTGAAGCTTTCTTT. As protein: CASSPGLSTEAFF.

The rearrangement joins TRBV7-2 to TRBJ2-3; D is unresolved. Trimming pared 1 base from V and 2 bases from J, leaving 4 bases between. This CDR3 has 13 residues. The germline V gene has CDR1 SGHTA and CDR2 FQGNSA. The CDR3 loop is CASSLVDTDTQYF. DNA of the CDR3: TGTGCCAGCAGCTTAGTAGACACAGATACGCAGTATTTT. Full variable domain (remainder filled in from reference TRBV7-2 and TRBJ2-3): GAGVSQSPSNKVTEKGKDVELRCDPISGHTALYWYRQSLGQGLEFLIYFQGNSAPDKSGLPSDRFSAERTGGSVSTLTIQRTQQEDSAVYLCASSLVDTDTQYFGPGTRLTVL.

The V gene is TRBV6-1, the J gene TRBJ1-3; TRBD1 might be the D (5 bases). CDR1 and CDR2 from the germline V gene are MNHNS and SASEGT. V lost 7 bases and J 2 bases, leaving 12 bases between the germline ends. There are 14 residues in the CDR3. CDR3 amino acids: CASKRGETGNTIYF. Written as DNA, the CDR3 is TGTGCCAGCAAGCGGGGCGAGACTGGAAACACCATATATTTT.

This sequence joins TRBV15 and TRBJ2-5, with D maybe TRBD2 (6 bases). The CDR3 covers 16 residues. Per germline, CDR1 LNHNV and CDR2 YYDKDF (reference sequence). V was clipped by 0 bases and J by 2 bases, with 13 bases between them. The CDR3 coding sequence is TGTGCCACCAGCAGAGAGGGGATCGGACTACAAGAGACCCAGTACTTC. Translated, it gives CATSREGIGLQETQYF. The full variable domain, its missing parts supplied by reference TRBV15 and TRBJ2-5, is DAMVIQNPRYQVTQFGKPVTLSCSQTLNHNVMYWYQQKSSQAPKLLFHYYDKDFNNEADTPDNFQSRRPNTSFCFLDIRSPGLGDTAMYLCATSREGIGLQETQYFGPGTRLLVL.

This chain uses TRBV15 with TRBJ1-2; D remains ambiguous. Germline lookup yields CDR1 LNHNV and CDR2 YYDKDF (reference sequence). The CDR3 covers 17 residues. Trimming took 1 base from V and 4 from J, leaving 19 bases between them. The CDR3 DNA sequence: TGTGCCACCAGCAGAGGGGGAGACGGCAGCGCGGCCTATGGCTACACCTTC. Its protein is CATSRGGDGSAAYGYTF.

There are a few counts of this clone. V gene TRBV13 combines with J gene TRBJ2-3; the match to TRBD2 covers 9 bases. The CDR3 has 18 residues. CDR1 and CDR2 from the germline V gene are PRHDT and FYEKMQ (reference sequence). Trimming cost V 2 bases and J 4 bases; bases outside gene matches: 13. The CDR3 bases are TGTGCCAGCAGCTTATTTAGGGGTACCAGCGGGGGGTCAGATACGCAGTATTTT. As protein: CASSLFRGTSGGSDTQYF.

The chain joins TRBV19 to TRBJ1-5; TRBD1 aligns across 8 bases. Per germline, CDR1 LNHDA and CDR2 SQIVND (reference sequence). The V and J ends lost 6 bases and 6 bases, in that order; junction bases with no gene match: 4. The length of the CDR3 is 13 residues. The CDR3 region has the DNA TGTGCCAGTAGCGGACAGGGTGGTCAGCCCCAGCATTTT. This encodes CASSGQGGQPQHF. The full variable domain, with the rest looked up from reference TRBV19 and TRBJ1-5, is DGGITQSPKYLFRKEGQNVTLSCEQNLNHDAMYWYRQDPGQGLRLIYYSQIVNDFQKGDIAEGYSVSREKKESFPLTVTSAQKNPTAFYLCASSGQGGQPQHFGDGTRLSIL.

This clone showed up just a few times. The chain employs TRBV27 and TRBJ2-6, with D possibly matching TRBD1 (5 bases). V lost 5 bases and J 4 bases, leaving 9 bases between the germline ends. The CDR3 has 14 residues. The V gene's germline CDR1 is MNHEY and CDR2 SMNVEV (reference sequence). The CDR3 DNA reads TGTGCCAGCAGTCAGGGCTTGGGGGCCAACGTCCTGACTTTC. The encoded protein is CASSQGLGANVLTF.